One and the same sample provided the 11 T cell receptor beta chains below, sequenced in a study of T cells in Graves' hyperthyroidism and ophthalmopathy. The CDR3 regions of TCR beta were amplified from RNA transcripts. Carried out on the TCR CDR3, a first-round RT-PCR used the HTBI primer set. TCRdb re-called the multiplex PCR reads through MiXCR, storing one row per CDR3 protein. Counted here are around 600,000 distinct CDR3 sequences, 13% to 15% occurring once; the ten biggest clones make up roughly 7%. The sample taken for sequencing was blood. The receptors shown here come from a woman aged 18-35 years with Graves' ophthalmopathy.

This clonotype was detected ten times or more. The chain employs TRBV28 and TRBJ2-3, with D maybe TRBD2 (6 bases). The germline V gene encodes CDR1 MDHEN and CDR2 SYDVKM. Trimming pared 3 bases from V and 0 bases from J, leaving 16 bases between. This CDR3 has 17 residues. The CDR3 DNA is TGTGCCAGCAGTTTGCCCGGACTAACCGAAAGCACAGATACGCAGTATTTT. It encodes CASSLPGLTESTDTQYF.

This chain links TRBV4-1 with TRBJ2-7; 8 bases line up with TRBD2. The V gene's germline CDR1 is MGHRA and CDR2 YSYEKL. The CDR3 loop spans 15 amino acids. V lost 0 bases to trimming and J lost 7 bases; unmatched junction nucleotides: 8. Here the CDR3 reads CASSQEADGRAEQYF. The CDR3 nucleotides read TGCGCCAGCAGCCAAGAGGCTGACGGGAGGGCGGAGCAGTACTTC.

The J gene is TRBJ2-1, the V gene TRBV19; D not resolved. V lost 5 bases and J 1 base, leaving 6 bases between the germline ends. Looked up from germline, CDR1 is LNHDA and CDR2 is SQIVND (reference sequence). The CDR3 length is 13 residues. The CDR3 coding sequence is TGTGCCAGTAGTGCGTCTTCCTACAATGAGCAGTTCTTC. Translation gives CASSASSYNEQFF. Full variable domain (rest looked up from reference TRBV19 and TRBJ2-1): DGGITQSPKYLFRKEGQNVTLSCEQNLNHDAMYWYRQDPGQGLRLIYYSQIVNDFQKGDIAEGYSVSREKKESFPLTVTSAQKNPTAFYLCASSASSYNEQFFGPGTRLTVL.

This clonotype occurred a few times. The chain recombines TRBV30 with TRBJ1-1; D is undetermined. Germline CDR1 is GTSNPN and CDR2 is SVGIG (reference sequence). This CDR3 region has 12 residues. Trimming took off 2 bases at V and 10 bases at J, with 14 bases between the two ends. The CDR3 nucleotides read TGTGCCTGGAGTTTAATCCCAAGCCCAGCTTTCTTT. This sequence encodes CAWSLIPSPAFF.

The rearrangement uses TRBV5-1 and TRBJ2-2, with 9 nucleotides matching TRBD2. CDR1 and CDR2 from the germline V gene are SGHRS and YFSETQ. V dropped 5 bases and J dropped 0; count of bases not matched to a gene: 8. This CDR3 has 17 amino acids. CDR3 DNA sequence: TGCGCCAGCAGTCGACTAGCGGCGGACTCGAACACCGGGGAGCTGTTTTTT. This translates into CASSRLAADSNTGELFF.

This clonotype was recorded at least ten times. V gene TRBV7-2 combines with J gene TRBJ2-3; 7 bases fit TRBD2. This CDR3 has 17 residues. V shed 1 base, J shed 4 bases, and the junction held 11 bases outside the gene matches. Germline CDR1 SGHTA, CDR2 FQGNSA. CDR3 residues: CASSLEVAGVIADTQYF. The CDR3 nucleotides read TGTGCCAGCAGCTTAGAAGTCGCGGGAGTCATTGCAGATACGCAGTATTTT.

Many counts were recorded for this clonotype. The CDR3 protein is CASSLPGTGYNEQFF. CDR3 DNA sequence: TGTGCCAGCAGCCTTCCCGGGACAGGTTACAATGAGCAGTTCTTC. The J gene is TRBJ2-1, the V gene TRBV5-6, with TRBD1 matching 8 bases. V trimming: 4 bases; J trimming: 4 bases; junction bases outside the gene matches: 7. The CDR3 consists of 15 residues. Germline CDR1 SGHDT, CDR2 YYEEEE.

This clonotype was seen many times. The rearrangement uses TRBV29-1 and TRBJ2-3, with TRBD2 identical over 10 bases. The germline CDR1 and CDR2 sequences are SQVTM and ANQGSEA. The V gene end was trimmed by 2 bases and the J gene end by 7 bases; junction bases not matched to a gene: 6. The CDR3 is 14 amino acids. This chain's CDR3 is CSVEKAGGLYTQYF. The CDR3, as DNA: TGCAGCGTTGAAAAAGCGGGAGGGCTATATACGCAGTATTTT.

This clonotype showed up many times. The CDR3 DNA reads TGCAGTGCGGAGGACAGGGAGAGCAATCAGCCCCAGCATTTT. Protein product: CSAEDRESNQPQHF. The rearrangement links TRBV20-1 to TRBJ1-5, with 8 bases aligning to TRBD1. Germline V gene sequence: CDR1 DFQATT, CDR2 SNEGSKA (reference sequence). The CDR3 runs to 14 residues. The junction had 5 bases not matched to a gene; V was cut back by 6 bases and J by 1 base.

The chain recombines TRBV13 with TRBJ1-5; D gene ambiguous. Trimming pared 0 bases from V and 5 bases from J, leaving 8 bases between. The CDR3 has 14 amino acids. Germline assignment: CDR1 PRHDT and CDR2 FYEKMQ (reference sequence). Written as DNA, the CDR3 is TGTGCCAGCAGCTTAGGACGGAACGATCAGCCCCAGCATTTT. Amino acid sequence: CASSLGRNDQPQHF. The full variable domain, in which reference TRBV13 and TRBJ1-5 provide the parts outside the CDR3, is AAGVIQSPRHLIKEKRETATLKCYPIPRHDTVYWYQQGPGQDPQFLISFYEKMQSDKGSIPDRFSAQQFSDYHSELNMSSLELGDSALYFCASSLGRNDQPQHFGDGTRLSIL.

Ten or more counts support this clonotype. The rearrangement joins TRBV20-1 to TRBJ1-2; D is unresolved. Germline V gene data show CDR1 as DFQATT and CDR2 as SNEGSKA (reference sequence). The germline V and J ends were trimmed by 6 bases and 4 bases, with 15 bases remaining between them. CDR3 length: 13 amino acids. This CDR3 reads CSATEAELYGYTF. CDR3 bases: TGCAGTGCAACGGAGGCGGAGCTCTATGGCTACACCTTC.